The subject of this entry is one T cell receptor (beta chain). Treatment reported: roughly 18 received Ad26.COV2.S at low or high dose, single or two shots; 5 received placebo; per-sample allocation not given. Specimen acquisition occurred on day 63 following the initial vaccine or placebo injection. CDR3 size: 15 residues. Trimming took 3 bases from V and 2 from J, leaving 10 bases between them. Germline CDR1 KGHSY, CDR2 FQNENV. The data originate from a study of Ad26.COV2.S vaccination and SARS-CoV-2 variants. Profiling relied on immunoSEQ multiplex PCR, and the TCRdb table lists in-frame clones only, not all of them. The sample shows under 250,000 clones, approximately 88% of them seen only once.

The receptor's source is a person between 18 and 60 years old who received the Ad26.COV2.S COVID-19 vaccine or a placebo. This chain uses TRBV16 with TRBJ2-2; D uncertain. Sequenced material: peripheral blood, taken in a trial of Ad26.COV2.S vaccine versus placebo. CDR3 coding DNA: TGTGCCAGCAGCCATGACATAACTAACACCGGGGAGCTGTTTTTT. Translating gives CASSHDITNTGELFF.